These T cell receptor beta chains were read from a single sample in a study of spatial heterogeneity in lung cancer. TCRdb re-called the 5' RACE reads with MiXCR, one entry per CDR3 protein. The sample carries under 150,000 distinct CDR3 sequences, under 14% recorded once. Sample: PBMCs, taken at follow-up. The receptors shown here come from a female donor with early-stage non-small cell lung cancer. Each CDR3 is given with its conserved first and last residue. D genes are given only for firm matches. Clone size is given for some rows only: seen once, a few or many times, or a class if the clone is expanded.

.	.	TRBV2	TRBJ1-2	CASSDRDANYGYTF	TGTGCCAGCAGTGACAGGGACGCTAACTATGGCTACACCTTC
few	.	TRBV5-4	TRBJ2-1	CASSPINPYNEQFF	TGTGCCAGCAGCCCCATCAATCCCTACAATGAGCAGTTCTTC
.	.	TRBV5-1	TRBJ2-7	CASSLDGYEQYF	TGCGCCAGCAGCTTGGACGGCTACGAGCAGTACTTC
few	.	TRBV3-1	TRBJ1-4	CASSHRHGRNEKLFF	TGTGCCAGCAGCCACCGCCACGGGCGGAATGAAAAACTGTTTTTT
many	.	TRBV28	TRBJ1-5	CASSLLMNSNQPQHF	TGTGCCAGCAGCCTATTAATGAATAGCAATCAGCCCCAGCATTTT
.	.	TRBV10-3	TRBJ1-2	CAISVGKTGDNYGYTF	TGTGCCATCAGTGTAGGAAAGACAGGAGATAACTATGGCTACACCTTC
few	TRBD2	TRBV12-3/TRBV12-4	TRBJ2-7	CASSPPGLGTYEQYF	TGTGCCAGCAGTCCTCCGGGACTAGGGACCTACGAGCAGTACTTC
.	.	TRBV30	TRBJ2-5	CAWGASIETQYF	TGTGCCTGGGGTGCTTCGATAGAGACCCAGTACTTC
many	TRBD2	TRBV7-2	TRBJ2-3	CASSSGLAGVTDTQYF	TGTGCCAGCAGCTCGGGACTAGCGGGAGTCACAGATACGCAGTATTTT
.	.	TRBV20-1	TRBJ2-3	CSARSFLRNPLQGGTQYF	TGCAGTGCTAGGAGTTTCTTGCGGAACCCCCTCCAGGGGGGTACGCAGTATTTT
.	.	TRBV7-9	TRBJ2-5	CVSSWDNQETQYF	TGTGTCAGCAGCTGGGACAACCAAGAGACCCAGTACTTC
few	TRBD1	TRBV10-3	TRBJ1-4	CAISPGTGGEVGNEKLFF	TGTGCCATCAGTCCCGGGACAGGGGGCGAGGTCGGAAATGAAAAACTGTTTTTT
many	.	TRBV6-2/TRBV6-3	TRBJ1-2	CASRSQTGTNYGYTF	TGTGCCAGCAGGTCGCAAACAGGGACCAACTATGGCTACACCTTC
few	TRBD1	TRBV11-1	TRBJ2-2	CANSLGQAGELFF	TGTGCCAACAGCCTTGGACAGGCCGGGGAGCTGTTTTTT
.	TRBD1	TRBV30	TRBJ1-6	CAWSVQGAIQSSYNSPLHF	TGTGCCTGGAGTGTACAGGGGGCTATACAAAGCTCCTATAATTCACCCCTCCACTTT
.	.	TRBV2	TRBJ1-6	CASKTDGNLYNSPLHF	TGTGCCAGCAAGACAGACGGAAATCTCTATAATTCACCCCTCCACTTT
many	.	TRBV4-3	TRBJ2-3	CASSQEGDTQYF	TGCGCCAGCAGCCAAGAGGGTGATACGCAGTATTTT
few	.	TRBV6-1	TRBJ2-3	CASRQSTDTQYF	TGTGCCAGCAGACAGAGCACAGATACGCAGTATTTT
many	.	TRBV3-1	TRBJ1-2	CASSQVGKGYGYTF	TGTGCCAGCAGCCAAGTGGGGAAGGGCTATGGCTACACCTTC
few	TRBD1	TRBV6-5	TRBJ2-7	CASSYDRGQYEQYF	TGTGCCAGCAGTTACGACAGGGGCCAGTACGAGCAGTACTTC